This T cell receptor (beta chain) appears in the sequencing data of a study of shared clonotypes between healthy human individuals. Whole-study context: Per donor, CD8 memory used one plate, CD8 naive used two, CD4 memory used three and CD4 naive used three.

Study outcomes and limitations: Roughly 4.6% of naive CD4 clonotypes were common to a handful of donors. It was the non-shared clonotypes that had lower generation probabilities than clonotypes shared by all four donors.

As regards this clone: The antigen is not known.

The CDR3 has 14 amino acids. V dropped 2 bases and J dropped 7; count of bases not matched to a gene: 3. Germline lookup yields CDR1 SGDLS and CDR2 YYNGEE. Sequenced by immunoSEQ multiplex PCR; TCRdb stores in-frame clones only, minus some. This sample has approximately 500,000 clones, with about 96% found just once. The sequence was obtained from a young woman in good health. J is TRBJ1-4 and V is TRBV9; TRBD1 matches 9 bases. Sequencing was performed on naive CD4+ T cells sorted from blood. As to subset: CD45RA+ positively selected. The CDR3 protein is CASSVTGGSEKLFF. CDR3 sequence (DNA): TGTGCCAGCAGCGTCACAGGGGGCAGTGAAAAACTGTTTTTT.